This TCR beta chain was captured by sequencing in a study of shared clonotypes between healthy human individuals. Study-wide results and caveats: Read depth was anticipated to influence clonotype sharing among donors.

Sequenced by immunoSEQ multiplex PCR; TCRdb stores in-frame clones only, minus some. The table records over 2 million clones, 92% of them present only once. The germline gives CDR1 MNHEY, CDR2 SMNVEV (reference sequence). The CDR3 consists of 15 residues. V gave up 5 bases and J gave up 5 bases; unmatched junction bases: 8. This clone came up a few times. The antigen remains unidentified. The chain is built from TRBV27 and TRBJ2-7; 11 positions agree with TRBD2. Sample: naive CD4+ T cells from PBMCs. The sample's subset: CD45RA+ positively selected. This sequence originates from a man between 18 and 29 years old in good health. Some clones in this sample may be carry-over from other donors' samples. As DNA, the CDR3 is TGTGCCAGCAGTCTTCGACTAGCGGGGAGCGACGAGCAGTACTTC. Amino acids: CASSLRLAGSDEQYF.